Below, 26 T cell receptor beta chains from the same sample are listed, as sequenced in a study of blood T cells in healthy people across ages. Using a J-beta primer mix together with a sample-barcoded 5' primer, a second PCR was run for roughly 7 to 11 cycles. TCRdb fed the 5' RACE reads into MiXCR, producing one record per CDR3 protein. The table records 750,000 or so distinct CDR3 sequences, around 25% of them present only once. These data also featured in a second study, about T cells of mothers and their children.

The sequencing input was blood. The source is a boy younger than 18 in good health.

This rearrangement joins TRBV6-1 to TRBJ2-1; TRBD2 matches 13 bases. V gave up 1 base and J gave up 4 bases; unmatched junction bases: 4. This CDR3 is built from 17 residues. Germline loops: CDR1 MNHNS, CDR2 SASEGT. The CDR3: CASSEGTSGSVYNEQFF. DNA of the CDR3: TGTGCCAGCAGTGAAGGGACTAGCGGGAGTGTGTACAATGAGCAGTTCTTC.

The V gene is TRBV7-6, the J gene TRBJ1-1, with a tentative D call TRBD1 (6 bases). Germline V gene lookup returns CDR1 SGHVS and CDR2 FNYEAQ. Trimming removed 7 bases at V and 7 bases at J, with 22 bases between. This CDR3 contains 15 residues. CDR3 in amino acids: CASTQGTGSRGEAFF. For the CDR3, the DNA is TGTGCCAGCACCCAGGGGACGGGGTCACGGGGTGAAGCTTTCTTT.

This clonotype was counted only a few times. The chain recombines TRBV29-1 with TRBJ1-2; 7 bases fit TRBD1. The CDR3 covers 14 residues. V dropped 3 bases and J dropped 4; count of bases not matched to a gene: 8. Germline V gives CDR1 SQVTM, CDR2 ANQGSEA. CDR3 amino acids: CSVDRAGGVYGYTF. Written as DNA, the CDR3 is TGCAGCGTTGATAGAGCAGGGGGGGTCTATGGCTACACCTTC.

This clonotype was recorded many times. V usage is TRBV7-2 and J usage is TRBJ2-2; the D is unclear. Germline V gene lookup returns CDR1 SGHTA and CDR2 FQGNSA. The CDR3 spans 13 residues. V was shortened by 2 bases and J by 1 base, with 2 bases between the two germline ends. Here the CDR3 reads CASSLMNTGELFF. The CDR3 bases are TGTGCCAGCAGCTTAATGAACACCGGGGAGCTGTTTTTT.

The chain recombines TRBV5-6 with TRBJ2-1; no reliable D call. V lost 4 bases and J 7 bases, leaving 15 bases between the germline ends. The V gene's germline CDR1 is SGHDT and CDR2 YYEEEE. This CDR3 contains 14 residues. The CDR3 coding sequence is TGTGCCAGCAGCCAATTCGGCGGACCTAATGAGCAGTTCTTC. Its protein product is CASSQFGGPNEQFF.

The sample holds a few counts of this clonotype. The V gene is TRBV3-1, the J gene TRBJ2-1, with TRBD2 as a possible D gene (5 bases). This CDR3 spans 17 amino acids. V shed 1 base and J shed 2 bases, with 15 bases lying between them. CDR1 and CDR2 (germline): LGHDT, YNNKEL (reference sequence). In DNA form, the CDR3 reads TGTGCCAGCAGCCAAGGGCCTAGCTACCTTACCTACAATGAGCAGTTCTTC. Protein product: CASSQGPSYLTYNEQFF.

This chain links TRBV7-8 with TRBJ2-1; 8 bases map to TRBD2. Germline CDR1 reads SGHVS; CDR2 reads FQNEAQ. The CDR3 spans 17 residues. The V gene end was trimmed by 8 bases and the J gene end by 2 bases; junction bases not matched to a gene: 14. CDR3 protein: CASSFGGASGPYNEQFF. CDR3 in DNA: TGTGCCAGCTCCTTTGGGGGGGCTAGCGGGCCCTACAATGAGCAGTTCTTC. Full variable domain (remainder filled in from reference TRBV7-8 and TRBJ2-1): GAGVSQSPRYKVAKRGQDVALRCDPISGHVSLFWYQQALGQGPEFLTYFQNEAQLDKSGLPSDRFFAERPEGSVSTLKIQRTQQEDSAVYLCASSFGGASGPYNEQFFGPGTRLTVL.

This clonotype showed up just a few times. This sequence joins TRBV4-3 and TRBJ2-1; D is ambiguous. The end of the DNA aligns better with TRBJ2-5, so the J call may be wrong. Germline V lookup: CDR1 LGHNA, CDR2 YSLEER. This CDR3 has 13 residues. The CDR3 here is CASSQASRETQYF. CDR3 nucleotide sequence: TGCGCCAGCAGCCAAGCTAGTCGAGAGACCCAGTACTTC.

The chain employs TRBV10-3 and TRBJ1-1; a weak D match, TRBD1 (5 bases). CDR1 is ENHRY and CDR2 is SYGVKD in the germline V gene. V dropped 6 bases and J dropped 1 base, with 6 bases sitting between them. This CDR3 region has 12 residues. The CDR3 sequence: CAIRGQNTEAFF. The CDR3 DNA follows: TGTGCCATCAGGGGGCAGAACACTGAAGCTTTCTTT.

V usage is TRBV4-1 and J usage is TRBJ1-4; perhaps TRBD1 as D (5 bases). Germline V gene lookup returns CDR1 MGHRA and CDR2 YSYEKL. This CDR3 contains 12 residues. V was clipped by 2 bases and J by 12 bases, with 10 bases between them. CDR3 sequence reads: CASSQRGIELFF. The CDR3 DNA reads as TGCGCCAGCAGCCAAAGGGGCATCGAACTGTTTTTT.

The chain has TRBV7-9 and TRBJ1-2; 7 bases are shared with TRBD1. The CDR3 sequence is 14 residues long. Germline trimming cut 7 bases from V and 1 base from J; bases unmatched to any gene: 6. The germline gives CDR1 SEHNR, CDR2 FQNEAQ (reference sequence). The CDR3 reads CASTLTGDNYGYTF. CDR3 nucleotides: TGTGCCAGCACTCTCACAGGGGATAACTATGGCTACACCTTC.

This clonotype occurred a few times. The rearrangement links TRBV20-1 to TRBJ2-1; D is undetermined. Trimming removed 4 bases at V and 6 bases at J, with 16 bases between. The CDR3 is 14 amino acids. The germline V gene has CDR1 DFQATT and CDR2 SNEGSKA (reference sequence). Here the CDR3 DNA reads TGCAGTGCTAAGACGCTAATAGGGTCCAATGAGCAGTTCTTC. Protein product: CSAKTLIGSNEQFF.

This clonotype has only a few counts. The V and J genes are TRBV12-3 or TRBV12-4 and TRBJ2-1; TRBD2 matches at 15 bases. V lost 7 bases and J lost 2; bases outside the gene matches: 3. This CDR3 region has 16 residues. Written as DNA, the CDR3 is TGTGCCAGCACCGGGACTAGCGGGGGGCCCTACAATGAGCAGTTCTTC. Encoded protein: CASTGTSGGPYNEQFF.

V and J are TRBV4-1 and TRBJ1-2; D gene uncertain. CDR1 is MGHRA, CDR2 YSYEKL, per germline. The CDR3 length is 11 residues. Trimming cost V 3 bases and J 3 bases, with 2 bases left between them. The CDR3 DNA sequence: TGCGCCAGCAGCCACTACTATGGCTACACCTTC. This codes for CASSHYYGYTF.

In its sample, this clonotype was seen a few times. The chain recombines TRBV9 with TRBJ2-3; 9 bases are shared with TRBD2. With V trimmed by 4 bases and J by 2 bases, 17 bases remained unmatched. Germline CDR1 SGDLS, CDR2 YYNGEE. This CDR3 is 19 amino acids long. CDR3 sequence: CASSRPRGIAGVPTDTQYF. CDR3 sequence (DNA): TGTGCCAGCAGCAGGCCCAGAGGGATAGCGGGAGTACCCACAGATACGCAGTATTTT.

The chain combines TRBV7-2 with TRBJ2-1; 9 bases line up with TRBD2. Germline CDR1 is SGHTA and CDR2 is FQGNSA. The CDR3 totals 19 residues. V gave up 3 bases and J gave up 0 bases; unmatched junction bases: 12. The CDR3 reads CASSFSSLAGSPSYNEQFF. CDR3 DNA sequence: TGTGCCAGCAGCTTTTCGAGCCTAGCGGGGAGCCCCTCCTACAATGAGCAGTTCTTC.

The V and J genes are TRBV30 and TRBJ2-1; D not resolved. The CDR3 consists of 14 residues. Germline V gives CDR1 GTSNPN, CDR2 SVGIG (reference sequence). V lost 1 base and J 4 bases, leaving 11 bases between the germline ends. The CDR3 coding sequence is TGTGCCTGGAGTGCTCTCGCTAGTTACAATGAGCAGTTCTTC. It yields the protein CAWSALASYNEQFF.

This clonotype was counted between two and nine times. The chain is built from TRBV2 and TRBJ2-6; 10 bases line up with TRBD2. Losses at the gene ends were 4 bases for V and 0 bases for J; bases not matched to a gene: 6. Looked up from germline, CDR1 is SNHLY and CDR2 is FYNNEI. The CDR3 loop spans 18 amino acids. The CDR3 here is CASSARGTSVSGANVLTF. For the CDR3, the DNA is TGTGCCAGCAGTGCACGCGGGACTAGCGTCTCTGGGGCCAACGTCCTGACTTTC. Complete variable domain (other parts from reference TRBV2 and TRBJ2-6): EPEVTQTPSHQVTQMGQEVILRCVPISNHLYFYWYRQILGQKVEFLVSFYNNEISEKSEIFDDQFSVERPDGSNFTLKIRSTKLEDSAMYFCASSARGTSVSGANVLTFGAGSRLTVL.

There are a few counts of this clonotype. The chain is built from TRBV4-3 and TRBJ2-5; D is possibly TRBD1 (6 bases). The V gene lost 0 bases and the J gene lost 0 bases, with 8 bases spanning the gap. This CDR3 spans 15 amino acids. Germline V gene sequence: CDR1 LGHNA, CDR2 YSLEER. In DNA form, the CDR3 reads TGCGCCAGCAGCCAAGAGGGGGCCGACCAAGAGACCCAGTACTTC. This encodes CASSQEGADQETQYF.

The J gene is TRBJ2-1, the V gene TRBV5-6; TRBD1 matches 9 bases. Looked up from germline, CDR1 is SGHDT and CDR2 is YYEEEE. Trimming cost V 3 bases and J 2 bases; bases outside gene matches: 9. The CDR3 loop spans 17 amino acids. CDR3 in amino acids: CASSSLYRDRAYNEQFF. CDR3 bases: TGTGCCAGCAGCTCCTTGTACCGGGACAGGGCCTACAATGAGCAGTTCTTC.

This clonotype was detected a few times. This chain uses TRBV28 with TRBJ2-7; 9 bases agree with TRBD1. The CDR3 loop spans 16 amino acids. In germline, CDR1 is MDHEN, CDR2 SYDVKM. V shed 4 bases and J 1 base; nucleotides not matched to a gene: 8. CDR3 sequence reads: CASSSPTGQGSYEQYF. The CDR3 DNA follows: TGTGCCAGCAGTTCCCCCACGGGACAGGGTTCCTACGAGCAGTACTTC.

This clonotype was observed a few times. The chain joins TRBV12-3 or TRBV12-4 to TRBJ2-1; tentative D call: TRBD2 (5 bases). The CDR3 has 15 amino acids. V was trimmed by 3 bases and J by 0 bases, leaving 9 bases between them. The CDR3 sequence is CASSLTGYSYNEQFF. The CDR3 region has the DNA TGTGCCAGCAGTTTGACGGGATACTCCTACAATGAGCAGTTCTTC.

This clonotype was detected only a few times. The chain is built from TRBV5-1 and TRBJ2-2, with 8 bases lining up with TRBD1. The V gene end was trimmed by 2 bases and the J gene end by 2 bases; junction bases not matched to a gene: 5. The CDR3 is made up of 16 amino acids. The V gene's germline CDR1 is SGHRS and CDR2 YFSETQ. CDR3 sequence: CASSLRQGRNTGELFF. CDR3 in DNA: TGCGCCAGCAGCTTAAGACAGGGGCGTAACACCGGGGAGCTGTTTTTT.

This clonotype has a handful of counts. The chain couples TRBV10-3 to TRBJ2-3; no clear D. CDR3 length: 15 residues. V was shortened by 10 bases and J by 2 bases, with 19 bases between the two germline ends. Germline loops: CDR1 ENHRY, CDR2 SYGVKD. The CDR3: CATYNQAADTDTQYF. The CDR3, as DNA: TGTGCCACATATAACCAGGCGGCGGACACAGATACGCAGTATTTT.

V and J are TRBV6-5 and TRBJ2-5, with 7 bases matching TRBD1. V trimming: 0 bases; J trimming: 5 bases; junction bases outside the gene matches: 3. Germline V gene lookup returns CDR1 MNHEY and CDR2 SVGAGI. The CDR3 contains 14 residues. The CDR3 DNA reads TGTGCCAGCAGTTACTCGATACAGGGGGAGACCCAGTACTTC. Translating it yields CASSYSIQGETQYF.

The chain's CDR3 is CAISESNGGAPNTEAFF. CDR3 bases: TGTGCCATCAGTGAGTCGAATGGAGGGGCCCCGAACACTGAAGCTTTCTTT. The chain joins TRBV10-3 to TRBJ1-1, with D tentatively TRBD1 (5 bases). This CDR3 is built from 17 residues. V lost 0 bases to trimming and J lost 1 base, with 15 bases between them. The V gene's germline CDR1 is ENHRY and CDR2 SYGVKD.